A selection of T cell receptor beta chains follows, all from one sample in a study of blood T cell repertoires in COVID-19. Only in-frame clones appear in the TCRdb table, and some are missing; sequencing was by immunoSEQ multiplex PCR. The sample lists roughly 86,000 clones, 70% to 90% occurring once. The sequenced sample was peripheral blood. All receptors come from a man in his forties or fifties with acute or convalescent COVID-19. Both conserved end residues are part of each CDR3. Fields, in order: clone size, CDR3 length, J gene, D gene, V gene, CDR3 DNA, CDR3 protein. A D gene is named only where the DNA matches it firmly. The listing skips clone size in some rows; elsewhere it reads once, few, many or a size class.

>NA|15|TRBJ1-2|NA|TRBV15
TGTGCCACCAGCAGAGCAGACATCCCCTCCTATGGCTACACCTTC
CATSRADIPSYGYTF
>NA|11|TRBJ2-7|NA|TRBV27
TGTGCCAGCGGACAGAACTACGAGCAGTACTTC
CASGQNYEQYF
>NA|18|TRBJ2-3|TRBD2|TRBV28
TGTGCCAGCAGCCGAAGTCTCACCCTAGCGGGAGGCACAGATACGCAGTATTTT
CASSRSLTLAGGTDTQYF
>NA|13|TRBJ1-5|TRBD1|TRBV11-2
TGTGCCAGCAGCGCCACAGGGGTGCAGCCCCAGCATTTT
CASSATGVQPQHF
>once|16|TRBJ1-2|TRBD1|TRBV25-1
TGTGCCAGCAGTGAATTCGGGACAGGGGGAACCTATGGCTACACCTTC
CASSEFGTGGTYGYTF
>NA|15|TRBJ1-6|NA|TRBV6-5
TGTGCCAGCAGTTACTCAAGCGTAAATAATTCACCCCTCCACTTT
CASSYSSVNNSPLHF
>NA|15|TRBJ2-3|TRBD1|TRBV29-1
TGCAGCGTTGAAATGGACGACAGGGCGGCAGATACGCAGTATTTT
CSVEMDDRAADTQYF
>once|17|TRBJ2-1|TRBD2|TRBV4-3
TGCGCCAGCAGCCAACAGGTGGCGGGGGGCACCTACAATGAGCAGTTCTTC
CASSQQVAGGTYNEQFF
>NA|14|TRBJ2-3|TRBD2|TRBV19
TGTGCCAGTGACCGGGGAGGGGCCGGAGATACGCAGTATTTT
CASDRGGAGDTQYF
>NA|15|TRBJ1-4|NA|TRBV7-2
TGTGCCAGCAGCTCAGGGGATTCAACTAATGAAAAACTGTTTTTT
CASSSGDSTNEKLFF
>NA|17|TRBJ1-2|TRBD1|TRBV18
TGTGCCAGCTCACCACCGACAGGGGCCAAGGGCGACTATGGCTACACCTTC
CASSPPTGAKGDYGYTF
>once|15|TRBJ2-6|NA|TRBV7-8
TGTGCCAGCAGCTTAGGTGTATCCGGGGCCAACGTCCTGACTTTC
CASSLGVSGANVLTF
>once|11|TRBJ1-2|TRBD1|TRBV20-1
TGCAGTGGGGCAGGGGGCGATGGCTACACCTTC
CSGAGGDGYTF
>NA|14|TRBJ1-6|TRBD1|TRBV6-2/TRBV6-3
TGTGCCAGCAGTTTACAGGGGGAGGTTTCACCCCTCCACTTT
CASSLQGEVSPLHF
>NA|16|TRBJ2-7|TRBD1|TRBV9
TGTGCCAGCAGCCCCAGATCCGGGACAGGGAGATACGAGCAGTACTTC
CASSPRSGTGRYEQYF
>NA|15|TRBJ2-7|TRBD2|TRBV29-1
TGCAGCGTAACCGGGACTAGCGGCGATCTCGGGGAGCAGTACTTC
CSVTGTSGDLGEQYF
>NA|16|TRBJ2-3|TRBD2|TRBV11-3
TGTGCCAGCAGCCAAACTAGCGGGAGGAGTTCAGATACGCAGTATTTT
CASSQTSGRSSDTQYF
>NA|15|TRBJ1-4|NA|TRBV19
TGTGCCAGTAGTATAGAGGCAGGGGTTGAAGAAAAACTGTTTTTT
CASSIEAGVEEKLFF
>NA|13|TRBJ1-5|TRBD1|TRBV29-1
TGCAGCGTCGCTCCGGGACAGGGTCAGCCCCAGCATTTT
CSVAPGQGQPQHF
>NA|15|TRBJ2-1|TRBD2|TRBV24-1
TGTGCCACCAGTGATCCAGCGGGAGGTTACAATGAGCAGTTCTTC
CATSDPAGGYNEQFF
>NA|17|TRBJ2-5|NA|TRBV6-1
TGTGCCAGCAGTGGGGGCATGTCAGGGGCCTCCCGAGAGACCCAGTACTTC
CASSGGMSGASRETQYF
>NA|15|TRBJ1-2|TRBD1|TRBV27
TGTGCCAGCAGTTCACGGACAGGGGGAGAGGAAGGCTACACCTTC
CASSSRTGGEEGYTF
>NA|13|TRBJ2-4|TRBD1|TRBV27
TGTGCCAGCAGGCCGGGACAGGGGAACATTCAGTACTTC
CASRPGQGNIQYF
>few|13|TRBJ1-1|NA|TRBV7-9
TGTGCCAGCAGCCGTGGCTTGGACACTGAAGCTTTCTTT
CASSRGLDTEAFF
>NA|16|TRBJ2-2|TRBD1|TRBV24-1
TGTGCCACCAGTGATCCCCGGACAGGGGGCACCGGGGAGCTGTTTTTT
CATSDPRTGGTGELFF
>NA|17|TRBJ2-1|TRBD2|TRBV6-2/TRBV6-3
TGTGCCAGCAGTTACTCTCGGCTAGCGGGCCAGGGCAATGAGCAGTTCTTC
CASSYSRLAGQGNEQFF
>NA|16|TRBJ1-1|TRBD1|TRBV9
TGTGCCAGCAGCGAGATGCCGGGACAGTGGAACACTGAAGCTTTCTTT
CASSEMPGQWNTEAFF
>NA|15|TRBJ2-7|TRBD1|TRBV7-9
TGTGCCAGCAGCATCCGGGACAGGGGCACCTACGAGCAGTACTTC
CASSIRDRGTYEQYF
>once|13|TRBJ2-7|TRBD2|TRBV7-9
TGTGCCGCGGGGGGGGCAGGACTCTACGAGCAGTACTTC
CAAGGAGLYEQYF
>few|13|TRBJ1-1|NA|TRBV6-5
TGTGCCAGCAGTTACGGCAGGAACACTGAAGCTTTCTTT
CASSYGRNTEAFF
>NA|20|TRBJ2-1|TRBD2|TRBV3-1/TRBV3-2
TGTGCCAGCAGCCGAGGGGGGGCTAGCGGGGGCTCCACCAGCCTCAATGAGCAGTTCTTC
CASSRGGASGGSTSLNEQFF
>NA|13|TRBJ2-7|NA|TRBV10-3
TGTGCCATCAGCGACAAAACAGGCTACGAGCAGTACTTC
CAISDKTGYEQYF
>NA|18|TRBJ2-4|TRBD1|TRBV12-5
TGTGCTAGTGGTTTGGGGACAGGGGAGCTGCTAGCCAAAAACATTCAGTACTTC
CASGLGTGELLAKNIQYF
>NA|13|TRBJ2-1|TRBD2|TRBV6-5
TGTGCCAGCATAGTCCCGACTAGCGGGAGTGCGTTCTTC
CASIVPTSGSAFF
>NA|12|TRBJ2-7|NA|TRBV7-9
TGTGCCAGCAGCTTCCTACCCTACGAGCAGTACTTC
CASSFLPYEQYF
>few|15|TRBJ2-7|TRBD2|TRBV2
TGTGCCAGCAGAGAAGCGGGGGGGAGCTCCTACGAGCAGTACTTC
CASREAGGSSYEQYF
>NA|14|TRBJ2-7|TRBD2|TRBV9
TGTGCCAGCGCCGCTAGAGCGGGAGAATACGAGCAGTACTTC
CASAARAGEYEQYF
>NA|19|TRBJ1-6|TRBD1|TRBV2
TGTGCCAGCAGAACCCCGGGACAGGGGGCGGACTCCTATAATTCACCCCTCCACTTT
CASRTPGQGADSYNSPLHF
>NA|14|TRBJ1-1|TRBD1|TRBV2
TGTGCCAGCATCGTAGACAGGGGTCGGACTGAAGCTTTCTTT
CASIVDRGRTEAFF
>NA|15|TRBJ1-5|NA|TRBV7-6
TGTGCCAGCAGCCTAGGCGGAGATAGCAATCAGCCCCAGCATTTT
CASSLGGDSNQPQHF
>NA|14|TRBJ2-7|NA|TRBV6-5
TGTGCCAGCAGTTCCCCGACATTCTCCTACGAGCAGTACTTC
CASSSPTFSYEQYF
>NA|14|TRBJ1-2|TRBD1|TRBV19
TGTGCCAGTAGTCGGGCAGGGGGCGACTATGGCTACACCTTC
CASSRAGGDYGYTF
>NA|16|TRBJ1-5|NA|TRBV28
TGTGCCAGCAGTTCCCCCTCGGCAGGAGGAAATCAGCCCCAGCATTTT
CASSSPSAGGNQPQHF
>NA|16|TRBJ2-3|TRBD2|TRBV10-2
TGCGCCAGCACGCGACTAGCGGTTACTAGCACAGATACGCAGTATTTT
CASTRLAVTSTDTQYF
>NA|18|TRBJ1-3|NA|TRBV9
TGTGCCAGCAGCCGTACACAGGCGCAAAATCTCCCTGGAAACACCATATATTTT
CASSRTQAQNLPGNTIYF
>NA|13|TRBJ1-3|NA|TRBV12-3/TRBV12-4
TGTGCCAGCAGTCAGAACTCTGGAAACACCATATATTTT
CASSQNSGNTIYF
>NA|15|TRBJ2-1|TRBD2|TRBV18
TGTGCCAGCTCACCAGGGCGGGGGGCCTACAATGAGCAGTTCTTC
CASSPGRGAYNEQFF
>NA|14|TRBJ1-5|NA|TRBV19
TGTGCCAGTAGCCACAGGGTTAGCAATCAGCCCCAGCATTTT
CASSHRVSNQPQHF